A selection of T cell receptor beta chains follows, all from one sample in a study of OX40 agonist ivuxolimab in advanced cancers. Data came from immunoSEQ multiplex PCR; TCRdb stores just in-frame clones and leaves some out. The profile covers under 15,000 clones, with around 80% appearing a single time and approximately 35% taken by the ten largest. Source: CD4+ or CD8+ T cells sorted from blood, taken in a trial of the OX40 agonist ivuxolimab. These TCRs come from an adult with an advanced solid tumor such as melanoma, head and neck, liver or kidney cancer. The CDR3 runs from the conserved cysteine through the conserved F or W. Each record gives: V gene, clone size, D gene, J gene, CDR3 DNA, CDR3 protein. A D gene is named only where the DNA matches it firmly. Rows give clone size only sometimes, using once, few, many, or a class for an expanded clone.

TRBV11-2,NA,TRBD1,TRBJ2-7,TGTGCCAGCAGCTTCAGGCAGGGGGCCTACGAGCAGTACTTC,CASSFRQGAYEQYF
TRBV2,NA,TRBD1,TRBJ1-2,TGTGCCAGCAGTGAAAACCGGGACAGGGATGATGATAACTATGGCTACACCTTC,CASSENRDRDDDNYGYTF
TRBV6-6,NA,TRBD1,TRBJ1-2,TGTGCCAGCAGCCCGACAGGGAGCGGCTACACCTTC,CASSPTGSGYTF
TRBV11-3,NA,NA,TRBJ2-7,TGTGCCAGCAGACCAGGGGGGGCAGGGCCCGAGCAGTACTTC,CASRPGGAGPEQYF
TRBV27,NA,NA,TRBJ2-5,TGTGCCAGCAGTTTATGGGCCGAGTACCAAGAGACCCAGTACTTC,CASSLWAEYQETQYF
TRBV19,NA,NA,TRBJ2-7,TGTGCCAGTAGTATGGGGCTAGCGCTGAGCTCCTACGAGCAGTACTTC,CASSMGLALSSYEQYF
TRBV5-6,NA,NA,TRBJ1-2,TGTGCCAGCAGCTTGGGGGGGGCAAACTATGGCTACACCTTC,CASSLGGANYGYTF
TRBV5-5,NA,NA,TRBJ2-7,TGTGCCAGCAGCTTGGACAACTCCTACGAGCAGTACTTC,CASSLDNSYEQYF
TRBV4-1,NA,NA,TRBJ2-7,TGCGCCAGCAGCCAATATCTCTCCTACGAGCAGTACTTC,CASSQYLSYEQYF
TRBV11-3,once,NA,TRBJ2-5,TGTGCCAGCAGCTTAGTGGTCCAAGAGACCCAGTACTTC,CASSLVVQETQYF
TRBV10-3,NA,NA,TRBJ2-2,TGTGCCATCAGTGAAGTCAAAACCGGGGAGCTGTTTTTT,CAISEVKTGELFF
TRBV4-1,NA,TRBD1,TRBJ2-1,TGCGCCAGCAGCCAATCCGAGGGGGCAAATGAGCAGTTCTTC,CASSQSEGANEQFF
TRBV6-4,NA,TRBD1,TRBJ2-1,TGTGCCAGCAAGACCTACAGGGGGCGAAACAATGAGCAGTTCTTC,CASKTYRGRNNEQFF
TRBV10-2,NA,TRBD2,TRBJ2-1,TGCGCCAGCGGACTAGCGGGGGCGCTAAGCTCCTACAATGAGCAGTTCTTC,CASGLAGALSSYNEQFF
TRBV29-1,medium-sized,NA,TRBJ2-1,TGCAGCGCCCCGGGCGGGCAGCCGCCCTACAATGAGCAGTTCTTC,CSAPGGQPPYNEQFF
TRBV19,NA,TRBD1,TRBJ2-7,TGTGCCAGTAGTTTGGGGACAGGGGGATACGAGCAGTACTTC,CASSLGTGGYEQYF
TRBV9,NA,NA,TRBJ1-2,TGTGCCAGCAGTGCCCGACAGACCTTAAACTATGGCTACACCTTC,CASSARQTLNYGYTF
TRBV19,NA,NA,TRBJ1-4,TGTGCCAGTAGTATAGGGGGGGATGAAAAACTGTTTTTT,CASSIGGDEKLFF
TRBV29-1,NA,NA,TRBJ2-3,TGCAGCGAGGGGACAGATACGCAGTATTTT,CSEGTDTQYF
TRBV5-8,NA,NA,TRBJ2-3,TGTGCCAGCAGCTTCAACCCCGGGGAGGCAGATACGCAGTATTTT,CASSFNPGEADTQYF
TRBV7-9,NA,TRBD2,TRBJ2-1,TGTGCCAGCAGCACGACTAGCGGGGGTGTCTATGAGCAGTTCTTC,CASSTTSGGVYEQFF
TRBV2,NA,TRBD2,TRBJ2-5,TGTGCCAGCAGGCTTAGCGGGTTAGGGGAGACCCAGTACTTC,CASRLSGLGETQYF
TRBV9,NA,TRBD2,TRBJ2-3,TGTGCCAGCAGCGGTGGGACTAGCGGCCTCACAGATACGCAGTATTTT,CASSGGTSGLTDTQYF
TRBV5-4,NA,NA,TRBJ2-5,TGTGCCAGCAGCTTGGGTCGGGGGGCGTATACCCAAACTCAAGAGACCCAGTACTTC,CASSLGRGAYTQTQETQYF
TRBV10-3,NA,NA,TRBJ2-7,TGTGCCATCAGTGTAAATGACTACGAGCAGTACTTC,CAISVNDYEQYF
TRBV5-1,NA,NA,TRBJ1-2,TGCGCCAGCAGTGTGGGGGGCGCCGATGGCTACACCTTC,CASSVGGADGYTF
TRBV27,NA,NA,TRBJ2-1,TGTGCCAGCAGTGTGATCGGCAATGAGCAGTTCTTC,CASSVIGNEQFF
TRBV9,NA,TRBD1,TRBJ1-2,TGTGCCAGCAGCGCCGGGACAGGGCTAGCTAACTATGGCTACACCTTC,CASSAGTGLANYGYTF
TRBV13,few,TRBD2,TRBJ2-7,TGTGCCAGCAGCTTAGAGCGGGAGGGCCTCGGGGAGCAGTACTTC,CASSLEREGLGEQYF
TRBV28,NA,TRBD1,TRBJ1-5,TGTGCCAGCAGCAGAGACAGGGGAGAGTCCCAGCCCCAGCATTTT,CASSRDRGESQPQHF
TRBV29-1,medium-sized,TRBD1,TRBJ2-7,TGCAGCGTTGAAGTGAGGGGGCCCTACGAGCAGTACTTC,CSVEVRGPYEQYF
TRBV28,NA,NA,TRBJ1-2,TGTGCCAGCAGTTTATTGGAGTCAGGGGCGCGCTATGGCTACACCTTC,CASSLLESGARYGYTF
TRBV15,medium-sized,NA,TRBJ1-1,TGTGCCACCCGTGCGAGTACTGAAGCTTTCTTT,CATRASTEAFF
TRBV5-4,NA,NA,TRBJ2-7,TGTGCCAGCAGCTTGACCCCAGTCTACGAGCAGTACTTC,CASSLTPVYEQYF
TRBV6-1,NA,TRBD1,TRBJ2-7,TGTGCCAGCAGTGAATGGCCGGGACAGAGCTCCTACGAGCAGTACTTC,CASSEWPGQSSYEQYF
TRBV9,once,NA,TRBJ2-1,TGTGCCAGCAGCGTATCGTCTCAGGGGGCGGGAGGGGACTACAATGAGCAGTTCTTC,CASSVSSQGAGGDYNEQFF
TRBV2,NA,TRBD1,TRBJ2-6,TGTGCCAGCAGTGAAGGACAGGGTTTCGCTGGGGCCAACGTCCTGACTTTC,CASSEGQGFAGANVLTF
TRBV7-3,NA,NA,TRBJ1-3,TGTGCCAGCAGCCCCGACTTCTCTGGAAACACCATATATTTT,CASSPDFSGNTIYF
TRBV10-3,NA,TRBD1,TRBJ1-6,TGTGCCATCAGTGAACCCAAGGACAGGGGGAATTCACCCCTCCACTTT,CAISEPKDRGNSPLHF
TRBV6-5,once,TRBD1,TRBJ2-7,TGTGCCAGCAGTTACTCCGAAGGGACAGCCATATACGAGCAGTACTTC,CASSYSEGTAIYEQYF
TRBV11-3,NA,TRBD2,TRBJ2-1,TGTGCCAGCAGCTTAGATACTAGCGGGAGGGGGACCTACAATGAGCAGTTCTTC,CASSLDTSGRGTYNEQFF
TRBV18,NA,TRBD1,TRBJ2-7,TGTGCCAGCTCCCCATTCCGGGACAGGCATAGCTCCTACGAGCAGTACTTC,CASSPFRDRHSSYEQYF
TRBV27,NA,NA,TRBJ1-5,TGTGCCACCTGGGACGGACGCCTTAATCAGCCCCAGCATTTT,CATWDGRLNQPQHF
TRBV19,NA,TRBD1,TRBJ2-7,TGTGCCAGTAGCCCAGGACAGGGCCCCTACGAGCAGTACTTC,CASSPGQGPYEQYF
TRBV5-5,NA,NA,TRBJ2-7,TGTGCCAGCAGCCAAGATGGGAGACTCATGTACGAGCAGTACTTC,CASSQDGRLMYEQYF
TRBV7-9,NA,TRBD1,TRBJ2-5,TGTGCCAGCAGCTCCCGGGACAGAGTGGAGACCCAGTACTTC,CASSSRDRVETQYF
TRBV19,once,NA,TRBJ2-1,TGTGCCAGTAGTATAGCCAATGAGCAGTTCTTC,CASSIANEQFF
TRBV5-6,NA,NA,TRBJ1-2,TGTGCCAGCAGCTTGGACAGGTCTAACTATGGCTACACCTTC,CASSLDRSNYGYTF
TRBV10-3,NA,NA,TRBJ1-1,TGTGCCATCAGTGAGCCGGCTAGCAACACTGAAGCTTTCTTT,CAISEPASNTEAFF
TRBV19,few,NA,TRBJ2-7,TGTGCCAGTAGTATAGGACAGGGAGGCTACGAGCAGTACTTC,CASSIGQGGYEQYF